The 16 T cell receptor beta chains presented below share a single source sample, sequenced in a study of blood T cell repertoires in COVID-19. Sequencing used immunoSEQ multiplex PCR; TCRdb keeps in-frame clones, though not all of them. The sample holds some 220,000 clones, 85% seen once. The source material was peripheral blood. The source of these receptors is a man aged 45-65 years who had recovered from COVID-19.

There are many counts of this clone. V usage is TRBV14 and J usage is TRBJ2-7, with 10 bases identical to TRBD1. In germline, CDR1 is SGHDN, CDR2 FVKESK. V shed 4 bases, J shed 6 bases, and the junction held 6 bases outside the gene matches. There are 14 residues in the CDR3. The CDR3 protein is CASSLLGTGAEQYF. CDR3 in DNA: TGTGCCAGCAGCCTTTTGGGGACAGGGGCCGAGCAGTACTTC.

This clone was found once. This rearrangement joins TRBV4-1 to TRBJ2-5; 11 positions agree with TRBD1. CDR3 length: 19 amino acids. Unmatched junction bases numbered 14, after V lost 0 bases and J lost 5 bases. Germline CDR1 and CDR2: MGHRA and YSYEKL. CDR3 sequence: CASSQEWTGGARSLETQYF. CDR3 coding DNA: TGCGCCAGCAGCCAAGAATGGACAGGGGGCGCGAGATCTCTGGAGACCCAGTACTTC.

J is TRBJ1-6 and V is TRBV7-8; D remains unclear. Looked up from germline, CDR1 is SGHVS and CDR2 is FQNEAQ. Trimming stripped 2 bases from V and 5 bases from J, with 7 bases between. The length of the CDR3 is 14 residues. This CDR3 reads CASSLNGDNSPLHF. Here the CDR3 DNA reads TGTGCCAGCAGCTTAAACGGGGATAATTCACCCCTCCACTTT.

The rearrangement uses TRBV28 and TRBJ2-7; 7 nucleotides match TRBD1. J was trimmed by 0 bases and V by 4 bases; bases with no gene match: 3. From germline, CDR1 is MDHEN and CDR2 SYDVKM. The CDR3 runs 14 residues. The DNA of the CDR3 is TGTGCCAGCAGTTGGGACAGCTACTCCTACGAGCAGTACTTC. Translating it yields CASSWDSYSYEQYF. Full variable domain (remainder filled in from reference TRBV28 and TRBJ2-7): DVKVTQSSRYLVKRTGEKVFLECVQDMDHENMFWYRQDPGLGLRLIYFSYDVKMKEKGDIPEGYSVSREKKERFSLILESASTNQTSMYLCASSWDSYSYEQYFGPGTRLTVT.

The chain uses TRBV7-9 and TRBJ2-5, with D maybe TRBD1 (5 bases). V was clipped by 4 bases and J by 2 bases, with 11 bases between them. The CDR3 is 14 amino acids. Germline V gene lookup returns CDR1 SEHNR and CDR2 FQNEAQ (reference sequence). CDR3 loop: CASSYWTKQETQYF. The CDR3, as DNA: TGTGCCAGCAGCTACTGGACAAAACAAGAGACCCAGTACTTC. Combining the CDR3 with reference TRBV7-9 and TRBJ2-5 gives the whole variable domain DTGVSQNPRHKITKRGQNVTFRCDPISEHNRLYWYRQTLGQGPEFLTYFQNEAQLEKSRLLSDRFSAERPKGSFSTLEIQRTEQGDSAMYLCASSYWTKQETQYFGPGTRLLVL.

This rearrangement joins TRBV5-8 to TRBJ2-5, with TRBD1 matching over 7 bases. The CDR3 length is 14 residues. CDR1 and CDR2 from the germline V gene are SGHTS and YDEGEE. V lost 0 bases and J lost 4; bases outside the gene matches: 3. The CDR3, as DNA: TGTGCCAGCAGCTTGGGACAGGGTGGAGAGACCCAGTACTTC. It is translated as CASSLGQGGETQYF.

The rearrangement uses TRBV6-5 and TRBJ2-5; TRBD2 matches at 7 bases. V lost 7 bases to trimming and J lost 0 bases; unmatched junction nucleotides: 5. The CDR3 has 14 amino acids. Germline values: CDR1 MNHEY, CDR2 SVGAGI. The CDR3, as DNA: TGTGCCAGCAAGTGGCTAGCGGACCAAGAGACCCAGTACTTC. Amino acids: CASKWLADQETQYF.

V usage is TRBV6-5 and J usage is TRBJ1-6, with 8 bases matching TRBD1. The V gene's germline CDR1 is MNHEY and CDR2 SVGAGI. The CDR3 has 14 residues. V lost 6 bases to trimming and J lost 9 bases; unmatched junction nucleotides: 7. The CDR3 nucleotides read TGTGCCAGCAGCTCTGACAGGGGAACTTCACCCCTCCACTTT. Its translation: CASSSDRGTSPLHF.

This chain links TRBV7-9 with TRBJ1-1; possible D gene TRBD1, 5 bases. The V and J ends lost 5 bases and 7 bases respectively, with 11 bases between them. This CDR3 contains 12 residues. Germline V lookup: CDR1 SEHNR, CDR2 FQNEAQ (reference sequence). CDR3 nucleotide sequence: TGTGCCAGCAGCCCCCGACAGATTGAAGCTTTCTTT. Translation: CASSPRQIEAFF. Combining the CDR3 with reference TRBV7-9 and TRBJ1-1 gives the whole variable domain DTGVSQNPRHKITKRGQNVTFRCDPISEHNRLYWYRQTLGQGPEFLTYFQNEAQLEKSRLLSDRFSAERPKGSFSTLEIQRTEQGDSAMYLCASSPRQIEAFFGQGTRLTVV.

In DNA form, the CDR3 reads TGTGCCAGCAGTTTGGACAGGGTCGGTGAAAAACTGTTTTTT. The encoded protein is CASSLDRVGEKLFF. This chain joins TRBV28 and TRBJ1-4, with 8 bases lining up with TRBD1. Unmatched junction bases numbered 4, after V lost 3 bases and J lost 7 bases. This CDR3 contains 14 residues. Germline CDR1 is MDHEN and CDR2 is SYDVKM.

The CDR3 protein is CASSFRFGGLPNTGELFF. The CDR3 region has the DNA TGTGCCAGCAGTTTTAGGTTTGGGGGACTGCCGAACACCGGGGAGCTGTTTTTT. This sequence joins TRBV28 and TRBJ2-2; possibly TRBD2 for D (6 bases). From germline, CDR1 is MDHEN and CDR2 SYDVKM. The ends were cut back, 3 bases at V and 0 bases at J, with 17 bases in the middle. This CDR3 contains 18 residues.

V usage is TRBV6-1 and J usage is TRBJ2-4; D remains ambiguous. Per the germline V gene, CDR1 is MNHNS and CDR2 is SASEGT. The CDR3 sequence is 14 residues long. Trimming took 2 bases from V and 7 from J, leaving 12 bases between them. CDR3 loop: CASSESPGWNIQYF. The CDR3, as DNA: TGTGCCAGCAGTGAAAGCCCGGGTTGGAACATTCAGTACTTC.

The chain joins TRBV28 to TRBJ2-7, with TRBD1 matching over 7 bases. V lost 2 bases to trimming and J lost 3 bases; unmatched junction nucleotides: 4. The CDR3 runs 14 residues. CDR1 is MDHEN, CDR2 SYDVKM, per germline. CDR3 coding DNA: TGTGCCAGCAGTTTAGAGGGGGCTTTCTACGAGCAGTACTTC. Translation: CASSLEGAFYEQYF.

The CDR3 DNA follows: TGTGCCACCAGTGATCCCGGACTAGCGGGAGTGCAGTTCTTC. Protein product: CATSDPGLAGVQFF. The chain recombines TRBV24-1 with TRBJ2-1, with 13 positions matching TRBD2. CDR1 and CDR2 from the germline V gene are KGHDR and SFDVKD. This CDR3 contains 14 residues. With 3 bases clipped from V and 12 bases from J, the junction kept 4 bases outside the gene matches.

The chain links TRBV5-8 to TRBJ1-5; 8 nucleotides agree with TRBD1. Trimming took 4 bases from V and 4 from J; bases not matched to a gene: 10. The V gene's germline CDR1 is SGHTS and CDR2 YDEGEE. The CDR3 consists of 16 residues. The CDR3 bases are TGTGCCAGCAGCCCTCGGACAGGGAGTCTTAATCAGCCCCAGCATTTT. It specifies CASSPRTGSLNQPQHF.

This chain joins TRBV4-1 and TRBJ2-1; 11 positions agree with TRBD2. The CDR3 is made up of 19 amino acids. The germline V gene encodes CDR1 MGHRA and CDR2 YSYEKL. V trimming: 1 base; J trimming: 4 bases; junction bases outside the gene matches: 12. The CDR3 loop reads CASSQVRITGTSGYNEQFF. In DNA, the CDR3 is TGCGCCAGCAGCCAAGTTCGCATAACCGGGACTAGCGGTTACAATGAGCAGTTCTTC.